Sequencing of this T cell receptor (beta chain) was carried out in a study of TIL therapy for anti-PD-1-resistant metastatic lung cancer (dated by TCRdb to about 2021). Context from the whole study: Tumors were harvested prior to any PD-1/PD-L1 blockade, after which nivolumab was administered to patients, and lymphodepletion, expanded TIL infusion and IL-2 were given to patients who progressed. A median age of approximately 50 years (range about 38-80) and a median tumor PD-L1 proportion score of roughly 5.8% were recorded among enrolled patients. The cohort was predominantly lung adenocarcinoma, with a handful of EGFR-mutant and two ALK-rearranged tumors, and half of patients were current or former smokers. Across the cohort, whole-exome sequencing showed a median non-synonymous tumor mutation burden of roughly 1.5 mutations per megabase. T cell receptor beta sequencing of tumor and peripheral blood served to follow clonotypes across the tumor, the expanded TIL product, and serial blood samples. Overall study results and their limits: The cohort was highly selected, with more treatment-naive, never-smoker and oncogene-addicted patients than typical, limiting generalizability. The study protocol defined all tumor marker inferences as exploratory. Infused TIL clonotypes partially replaced the baseline peripheral repertoire then decayed over months, with no apparent association between persistence and response.

Points on this clone: Its antigen is currently not known. Base qualities are not recorded, but no much larger clone differs from it by a single base.

The germline V gene provides CDR1 SNHLY and CDR2 FYNNEI. Taken from cysteine to phenylalanine, the CDR3 has 14 residues. Only the CDR3 DNA stays, 42 bases, in frame from base 1. The germline ends are 11 bases apart after V is trimmed by 8 bases and J by 0 bases. TCR beta CDR3 regions were amplified from genomic DNA by bias-controlled multiplex PCR with the immunoSEQ v3 hsTCRB kit. The TCR libraries were sequenced on an Illumina NextSeq 500 to roughly 2.1 million read pairs for survey level or 5-6 million read pairs for deep level. The study's own analysis went as follows. V, D and J genes were assigned, non-productive sequences were removed, and clonality was reported by immunoSEQ Analyzer software. Repertoires were compared using productive Simpson clonality and Morisita overlap index of productive TRB rearrangements between infused TIL and blood. For each clone in blood, the absolute clonotype count was estimated by multiplying the lymphocyte count by the CD3+ fraction and by the clone's productive frequency. TCRdb stores this immuneACCESS table with in-frame sequences only. Part of the clones is absent; in the studies checked, under half of the shortfall reflects unresolved V genes, and no reason is known for the rest. V and J calls and clone size are given by that table; D and trimming were obtained from the DNA. Recorded for this sample are over 15,000 clones; roughly 85% of them occurred a single time. The ten largest clonotypes hold around 7% of the sample.

The time point label here, explained by the study, means: pre-treatment sample, taken before nivolumab and TIL therapy. Adults with stage 4 NSCLC were enrolled in a dual-center phase I trial from 2017 to early 2020. The samples were drawn from an open-label, single-arm phase I trial testing tumor-infiltrating lymphocyte therapy combined with nivolumab in advanced non-small cell lung cancer. Blood mononuclear cells from EDTA tubes were separated on a Ficoll gradient and snap-frozen as pellets, and DNA was extracted from the cells using a Qiagen mini-prep kit. This specimen consisted of blood, obtained at baseline. The sequence was obtained from a person between 25 and 80 years old with non-small cell lung cancer. The rearranged segments are TRBV2 and TRBJ1-3; the D gene identity is not certain. The DNA reads TGTGCCAGCGGCGACTTTGGCTCTGGAAACACCATATATTTT. Translated, it gives CASGDFGSGNTIYF.